This T cell receptor (beta chain) was recorded in a study of a mutant IDH1 vaccine in newly diagnosed glioma. In the study overall: In some groups vaccination began 4-6 weeks post-radiotherapy; others received it with temozolomide. The treated group averaged 40.4 years old and was 62.5% male, about 40% female. Prior therapy was radiotherapy, temozolomide, or both; most received both. Whole-study findings and limits: Variations in leading peripheral T cell clonotypes appeared to have no connection with pseudoprogression.

Per the germline V gene, CDR1 is SGHAT and CDR2 is FQNNGV. This CDR3 spans 17 amino acids. V shed 5 bases and J 2 bases; nucleotides not matched to a gene: 10. Regarding this clone: Its antigen is unknown.

Time point here: week 35, safety follow-up. With topical imiquimod, each dose of the vaccine consisted of 300 ug of mutant IDH1 20-mer peptide. The table came from immunoSEQ multiplex PCR; TCRdb's copy has only in-frame clones and leaves some out. The sample shows about 32,000 clones, about four fifths of them seen only once. This material consisted of PBMCs, taken from a glioma patient whose treatment included an IDH1 peptide vaccine. The gene calls are TRBV11-2 and TRBJ1-3; 9 nucleotides line up with TRBD1. This sequence originates from a man in his thirties or forties with glioma. In nucleotides, the CDR3 is TGTGCCAGCAGCCTCGATCACAGGGGGCTTACTGGAAACACCATATATTTT. Amino acid sequence: CASSLDHRGLTGNTIYF.